These 17 T cell receptor beta chains came from one sample sequenced in a study of cytomegalovirus exposure and HLA in healthy donors. Primers: 60 Vbeta forward and 13 Jbeta reverse. Sequencing was performed with immunoSEQ multiplex PCR; in TCRdb, only in-frame clones are kept and a portion is missing. The table lists around 210,000 clones, approximately 78% of them singletons. Sequencing input: PBMCs. These receptor sequences come from a boy aged 5-17 years in good health and CMV-seronegative.

The chain couples TRBV27 to TRBJ2-3; D may be TRBD2 (6 bases). Trimming removed 5 bases at V and 1 base at J, with 13 bases between. CDR1 MNHEY and CDR2 SMNVEV come from the germline V gene (reference sequence). The CDR3 runs to 15 residues. The CDR3 protein is CASSLPSSGTDTQYF. In DNA form, the CDR3 reads TGTGCCAGCAGTCTCCCCTCTAGCGGCACAGATACGCAGTATTTT.

The rearrangement uses TRBV6-1 and TRBJ1-2; TRBD1 might be the D (5 bases). The CDR3 contains 10 residues. Trimming removed 9 bases at V and 8 bases at J, with 10 bases between. CDR1 and CDR2 from the germline V gene are MNHNS and SASEGT. The CDR3 coding sequence is TGTGCCAGGGGGGGGTGGGGCTACACCTTC. Amino acid sequence: CARGGWGYTF.

This clone turned up a few times. V gene TRBV18 combines with J gene TRBJ1-2, with 9 positions matching TRBD1. CDR1 is KGHSH and CDR2 is LQKENI in the germline V gene. V shed 6 bases, J shed 5 bases, and the junction held 7 bases outside the gene matches. This CDR3 is 14 amino acids long. Here the CDR3 DNA reads TGTGCCAGCTCCCGGGACAGGGACCGGTATGGCTACACCTTC. The encoded protein is CASSRDRDRYGYTF.

The sample holds one count of this clone. The genes are TRBV5-6 and TRBJ2-7, with no clear D. Deletions cut 0 bases from V and 2 bases from J, with 3 bases between. The length of the CDR3 is 12 residues. The germline gives CDR1 SGHDT, CDR2 YYEEEE. The DNA for the CDR3 is TGTGCCAGCAGCTTGGCAACCTACGAGCAGTACTTC. Protein sequence: CASSLATYEQYF.

This clone has just one count. The chain links TRBV5-1 to TRBJ1-5; D is uncertain. There are 14 residues in the CDR3. CDR1 is SGHRS and CDR2 is YFSETQ in the germline V gene. V lost 0 bases, J lost 6 bases, and 10 bases lay in between. CDR3 sequence reads: CASSLEPPGQPQHF. The DNA of the CDR3 is TGCGCCAGCAGCTTGGAACCGCCGGGTCAGCCCCAGCATTTT.

The V call is TRBV19, the J call TRBJ2-1; 12 bases match TRBD2. V shed 8 bases and J 8 bases; nucleotides not matched to a gene: 7. CDR3 length: 14 amino acids. Germline V gene sequence: CDR1 LNHDA, CDR2 SQIVND (reference sequence). As DNA, the CDR3 is TGTGCCAGTTCTCTGACTAGCGGGGGCGATGAGCAGTTCTTC. It translates to CASSLTSGGDEQFF. The full variable domain, with the rest looked up from reference TRBV19 and TRBJ2-1, is DGGITQSPKYLFRKEGQNVTLSCEQNLNHDAMYWYRQDPGQGLRLIYYSQIVNDFQKGDIAEGYSVSREKKESFPLTVTSAQKNPTAFYLCASSLTSGGDEQFFGPGTRLTVL.

The J gene is TRBJ2-3, the V gene TRBV5-4, with TRBD1 identical over 7 bases. Losses at the gene ends were 4 bases for V and 2 bases for J; bases not matched to a gene: 4. This CDR3 spans 14 amino acids. From germline, CDR1 is SGHNT and CDR2 YYREEE (reference sequence). This chain's CDR3 is CASSMGQPTDTQYF. CDR3 nucleotides: TGTGCCAGCAGCATGGGACAGCCCACAGATACGCAGTATTTT.

At least ten counts were recorded for this clone. The V call is TRBV19, the J call TRBJ2-1; 10 positions match TRBD2. J was trimmed by 4 bases and V by 0 bases; bases with no gene match: 6. Germline values: CDR1 LNHDA, CDR2 SQIVND (reference sequence). There are 17 residues in the CDR3. The CDR3 coding sequence is TGTGCCAGTAGTATAGATCATCAGCGGGGGGGTTACAATGAGCAGTTCTTC. This gives the protein CASSIDHQRGGYNEQFF.

This clone was picked up a small number of times. This chain joins TRBV2 and TRBJ1-5, with D perhaps TRBD1 (5 bases). The CDR3 has 14 residues. Germline assignment: CDR1 SNHLY and CDR2 FYNNEI. V lost 3 bases and J lost 7, with 13 bases in between. CDR3 sequence (DNA): TGTGCCAGCAGTGATTCAGGGTTTTTCCAGCCCCAGCATTTT. It translates to CASSDSGFFQPQHF.

This rearrangement joins TRBV10-1 to TRBJ1-5; 11 positions match TRBD1. CDR1 is WNHNN, CDR2 SYGVQD, per germline (reference sequence). The V gene end was trimmed by 2 bases and the J gene end by 5 bases; junction bases not matched to a gene: 8. The CDR3 extends over 17 amino acids. The CDR3 sequence: CASSERGTGGGDQPQHF. CDR3 nucleotides: TGCGCCAGCAGTGAGCGTGGGACAGGGGGTGGAGATCAGCCCCAGCATTTT.

The chain combines TRBV6-4 with TRBJ2-1, with a weak D call TRBD2 (6 bases). Per the germline V gene, CDR1 is MRHNA and CDR2 is SNTAGT. V lost 4 bases and J 8 bases, leaving 12 bases between the germline ends. The CDR3 is 13 amino acids. The chain's CDR3 is CASSVAGGDEQFF. The CDR3 DNA follows: TGTGCCAGCAGTGTTGCAGGAGGGGATGAGCAGTTCTTC.

The chain links TRBV27 to TRBJ2-1, with D possibly being TRBD2 (6 bases). Germline V gene lookup returns CDR1 MNHEY and CDR2 SMNVEV (reference sequence). The V and J ends lost 6 bases and 2 bases respectively, with 20 bases between them. The CDR3 covers 17 residues. The CDR3 DNA sequence: TGTGCCAGCAGCCCCATAGTTGGAGGGAGCGCCTACAATGAGCAGTTCTTC. Protein sequence: CASSPIVGGSAYNEQFF.

This clone was seen a handful of times. This chain joins TRBV7-9 and TRBJ2-5; TRBD2 aligns across 8 bases. The CDR3 covers 15 residues. V was pared by 1 base and J by 5 bases, with 6 bases of the junction left unmatched. Germline CDR1 is SEHNR and CDR2 is FQNEAQ (reference sequence). CDR3 residues: CASSLVPAGVETQYF. The CDR3 DNA sequence: TGTGCCAGCAGCTTAGTCCCAGCGGGGGTGGAGACCCAGTACTTC.

The J gene is TRBJ1-1, the V gene TRBV23-1; 7 nucleotides match TRBD1. Being an ORF, TRBV23-1 has a function that is uncertain. The CDR3 is made up of 15 amino acids. Losses at the gene ends were 7 bases for V and 0 bases for J; bases not matched to a gene: 8. The CDR3 region has the DNA TGCGCCAGCACCCCTAGGGGGCAGGTGAACACTGAAGCTTTCTTT. This encodes CASTPRGQVNTEAFF.

This clone has just a few counts. The CDR3 coding sequence is TGCGCCAGCAGCCAAGCCGGAGATAATACGCAGTATTTT. It yields the protein CASSQAGDNTQYF. The gene calls are TRBV4-1 and TRBJ2-3; D uncertain. The CDR3 has 13 residues. The germline V gene has CDR1 MGHRA and CDR2 YSYEKL. The V and J ends lost 1 base and 7 bases respectively, with 9 bases between them.

The V and J genes are TRBV7-2 and TRBJ1-1; D possibly corresponds to TRBD1 (5 bases). This CDR3 has 12 amino acids. Per the germline V gene, CDR1 is SGHTA and CDR2 is FQGNSA. Trimming left V 1 base short and J 7 bases short, with 7 bases between. The CDR3 DNA reads TGTGCCAGCAGCTTAGGTCAGGGTGAAGCTTTCTTT. Protein sequence: CASSLGQGEAFF.

As DNA, the CDR3 is TGCAGCGCAGGGTCTCTGGGTTATGGCTACACCTTC. Its protein product is CSAGSLGYGYTF. This chain connects TRBV29-1 to TRBJ1-2, with D possibly TRBD1 on 5 matching bases. CDR1 and CDR2 from the germline V gene are SQVTM and ANQGSEA. The V gene lost 7 bases and the J gene lost 5 bases, with 14 bases spanning the gap. The CDR3 is made up of 12 amino acids.